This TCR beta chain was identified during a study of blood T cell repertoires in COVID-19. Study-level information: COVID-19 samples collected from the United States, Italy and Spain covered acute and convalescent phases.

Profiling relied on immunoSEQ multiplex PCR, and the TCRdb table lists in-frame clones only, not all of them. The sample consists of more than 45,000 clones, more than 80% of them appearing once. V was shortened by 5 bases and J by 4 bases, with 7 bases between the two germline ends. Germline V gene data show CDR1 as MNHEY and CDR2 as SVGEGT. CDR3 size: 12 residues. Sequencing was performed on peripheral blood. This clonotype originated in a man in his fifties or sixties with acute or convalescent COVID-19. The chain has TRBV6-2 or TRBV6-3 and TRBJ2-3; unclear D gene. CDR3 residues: CASSLSPDTQYF. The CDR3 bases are TGTGCCAGCAGTCTATCCCCAGATACGCAGTATTTT.